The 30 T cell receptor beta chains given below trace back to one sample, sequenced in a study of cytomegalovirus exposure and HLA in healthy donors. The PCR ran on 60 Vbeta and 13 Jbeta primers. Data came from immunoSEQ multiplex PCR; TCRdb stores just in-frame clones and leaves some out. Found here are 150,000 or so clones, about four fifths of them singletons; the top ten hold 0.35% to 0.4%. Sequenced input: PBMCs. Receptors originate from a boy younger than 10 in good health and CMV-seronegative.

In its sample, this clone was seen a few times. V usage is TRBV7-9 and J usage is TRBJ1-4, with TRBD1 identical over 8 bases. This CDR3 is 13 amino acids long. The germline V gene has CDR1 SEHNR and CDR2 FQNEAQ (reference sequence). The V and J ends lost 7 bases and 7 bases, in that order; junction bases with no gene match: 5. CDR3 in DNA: TGTGCCAGCACACCCGGACAGGGTGAAAAACTGTTTTTT. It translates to CASTPGQGEKLFF.

The CDR3 spells CSVEDHRRREQYF. CDR3 DNA: TGCAGCGTTGAAGATCACAGGCGCCGAGAGCAGTACTTC. V usage is TRBV29-1 and J usage is TRBJ2-7, with D possibly matching TRBD1 (5 bases). Germline V gene data show CDR1 as SQVTM and CDR2 as ANQGSEA. V gave up 0 bases and J gave up 7 bases, with 13 bases separating them. The CDR3 is made up of 13 amino acids.

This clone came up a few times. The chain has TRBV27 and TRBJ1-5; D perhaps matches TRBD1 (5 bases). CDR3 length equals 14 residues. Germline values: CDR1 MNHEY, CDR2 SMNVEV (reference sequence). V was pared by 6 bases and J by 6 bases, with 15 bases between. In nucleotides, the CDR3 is TGTGCCAGCAGCTATACCCCGGGGGGTCAGCCCCAGCATTTT. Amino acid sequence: CASSYTPGGQPQHF.

The CDR3 DNA is TGTGCCAGTAGTATAGACCCGAGGGGCCTAGCGGGCCTCTACAATGAGCAGTTCTTC. This gives the protein CASSIDPRGLAGLYNEQFF. The V call is TRBV19, the J call TRBJ2-1, with 8 bases matching TRBD2. Trimming took 0 bases from V and 3 from J; bases not matched to a gene: 13. This CDR3 has 19 residues. Germline CDR1 and CDR2: LNHDA and SQIVND (reference sequence).

Written as DNA, the CDR3 is TGTGCCAGTAGTATCCGGGGGTCTCATGGCTACACCTTC. Translating it yields CASSIRGSHGYTF. The chain combines TRBV19 with TRBJ1-2; D might be TRBD1 (5 bases). The CDR3 loop spans 13 amino acids. Germline CDR1 is LNHDA and CDR2 is SQIVND (reference sequence). Between the trimmed V and J ends, which lost 3 bases and 6 bases, there was a span of 11 bases.

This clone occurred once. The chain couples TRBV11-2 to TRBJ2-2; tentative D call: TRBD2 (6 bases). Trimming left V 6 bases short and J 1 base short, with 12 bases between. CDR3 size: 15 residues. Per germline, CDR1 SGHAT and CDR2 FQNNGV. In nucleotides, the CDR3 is TGTGCCAGCAGGCCTCCGGGACTGAACACCGGGGAGCTGTTTTTT. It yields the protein CASRPPGLNTGELFF.

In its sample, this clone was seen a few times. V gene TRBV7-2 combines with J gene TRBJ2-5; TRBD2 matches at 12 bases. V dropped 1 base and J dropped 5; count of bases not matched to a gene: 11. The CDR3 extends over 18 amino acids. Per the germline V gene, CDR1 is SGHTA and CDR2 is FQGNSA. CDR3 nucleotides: TGTGCCAGCAGCTTAGATCTGGGGCTAGCGGGAGGGCTGGAGACCCAGTACTTC. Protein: CASSLDLGLAGGLETQYF. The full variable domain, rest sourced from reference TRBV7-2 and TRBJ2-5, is GAGVSQSPSNKVTEKGKDVELRCDPISGHTALYWYRQSLGQGLEFLIYFQGNSAPDKSGLPSDRFSAERTGGSVSTLTIQRTQQEDSAVYLCASSLDLGLAGGLETQYFGPGTRLLVL.

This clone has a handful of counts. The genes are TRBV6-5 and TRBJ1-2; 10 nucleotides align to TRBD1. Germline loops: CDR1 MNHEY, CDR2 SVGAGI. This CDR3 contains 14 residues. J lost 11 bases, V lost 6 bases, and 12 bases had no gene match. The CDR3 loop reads CASSGDRDRGGYTF. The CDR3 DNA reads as TGTGCCAGCAGCGGGGACCGGGACAGGGGAGGTTACACCTTC.

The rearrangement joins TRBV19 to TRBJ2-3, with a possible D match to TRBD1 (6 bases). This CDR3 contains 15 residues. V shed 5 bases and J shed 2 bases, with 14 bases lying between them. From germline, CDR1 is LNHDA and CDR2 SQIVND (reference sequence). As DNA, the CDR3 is TGTGCCAGTAGTCAACCGGGACACAACACAGATACGCAGTATTTT. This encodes CASSQPGHNTDTQYF.

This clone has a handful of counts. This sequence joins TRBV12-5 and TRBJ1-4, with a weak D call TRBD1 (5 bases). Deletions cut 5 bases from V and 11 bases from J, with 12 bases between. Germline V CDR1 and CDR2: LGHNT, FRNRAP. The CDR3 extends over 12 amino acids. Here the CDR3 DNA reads TGTGCTAGTGGTGGGGGGGAGCAGAAACTGTTTTTT. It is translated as CASGGGEQKLFF. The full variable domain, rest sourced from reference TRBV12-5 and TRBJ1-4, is DARVTQTPRHKVTEMGQEVTMRCQPILGHNTVFWYRQTMMQGLELLAYFRNRAPLDDSGMPKDRFSAEMPDATLATLKIQPSEPRDSAVYFCASGGGEQKLFFGSGTQLSVL.

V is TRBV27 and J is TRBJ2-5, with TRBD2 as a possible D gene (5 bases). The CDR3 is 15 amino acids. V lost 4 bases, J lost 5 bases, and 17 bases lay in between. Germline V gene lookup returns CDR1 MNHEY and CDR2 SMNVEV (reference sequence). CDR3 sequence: CASSSSYYSEETQYF. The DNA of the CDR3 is TGTGCCAGCAGTTCATCCTACTATAGCGAGGAGACCCAGTACTTC.

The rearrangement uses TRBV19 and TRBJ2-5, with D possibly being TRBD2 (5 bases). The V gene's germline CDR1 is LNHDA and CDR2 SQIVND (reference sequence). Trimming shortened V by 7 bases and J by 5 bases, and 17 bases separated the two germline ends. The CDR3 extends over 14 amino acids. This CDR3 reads CASKGVEGWETQYF. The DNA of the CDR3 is TGTGCCAGTAAGGGAGTAGAGGGCTGGGAGACCCAGTACTTC.

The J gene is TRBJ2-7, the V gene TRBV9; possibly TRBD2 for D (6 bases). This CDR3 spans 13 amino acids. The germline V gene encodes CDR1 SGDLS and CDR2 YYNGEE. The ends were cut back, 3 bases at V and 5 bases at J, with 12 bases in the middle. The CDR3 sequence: CASSGAGTNEQYF. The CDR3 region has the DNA TGTGCCAGCAGCGGCGCGGGAACGAACGAGCAGTACTTC.

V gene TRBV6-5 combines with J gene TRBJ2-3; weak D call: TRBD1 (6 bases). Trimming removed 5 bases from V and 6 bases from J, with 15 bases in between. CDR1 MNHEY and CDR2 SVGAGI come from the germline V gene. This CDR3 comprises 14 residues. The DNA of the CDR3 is TGTGCCAGCAGTCCACAGGGTCCCCGGGATACGCAGTATTTT. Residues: CASSPQGPRDTQYF.

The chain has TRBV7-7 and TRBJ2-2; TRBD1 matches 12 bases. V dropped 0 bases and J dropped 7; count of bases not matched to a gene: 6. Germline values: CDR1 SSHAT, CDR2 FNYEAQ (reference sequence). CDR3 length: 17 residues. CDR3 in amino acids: CASSLAGTGGAGGELFF. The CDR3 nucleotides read TGTGCCAGCAGCTTAGCTGGGACAGGGGGCGCCGGCGGGGAGCTGTTTTTT. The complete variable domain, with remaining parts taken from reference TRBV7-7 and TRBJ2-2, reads GAGVSQSPRYKVTKRGQDVTLRCDPISSHATLYWYQQALGQGPEFLTYFNYEAQPDKSGLPSDRFSAERPEGSISTLTIQRTEQRDSAMYRCASSLAGTGGAGGELFFGEGSRLTVL.

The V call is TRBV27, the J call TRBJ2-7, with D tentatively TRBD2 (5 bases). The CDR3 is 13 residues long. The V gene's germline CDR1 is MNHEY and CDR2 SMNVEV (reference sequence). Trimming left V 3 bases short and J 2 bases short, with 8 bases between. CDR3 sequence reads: CASSLVGAYEQYF. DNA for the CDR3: TGTGCCAGCAGTTTGGTCGGGGCCTACGAGCAGTACTTC.

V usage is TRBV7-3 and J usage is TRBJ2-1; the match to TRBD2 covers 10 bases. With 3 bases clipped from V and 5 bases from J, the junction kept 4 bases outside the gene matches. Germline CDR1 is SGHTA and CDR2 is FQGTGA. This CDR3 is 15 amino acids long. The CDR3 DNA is TGTGCCAGCAGCTTCGGGACTAGCGTTAACAATGAGCAGTTCTTC. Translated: CASSFGTSVNNEQFF.

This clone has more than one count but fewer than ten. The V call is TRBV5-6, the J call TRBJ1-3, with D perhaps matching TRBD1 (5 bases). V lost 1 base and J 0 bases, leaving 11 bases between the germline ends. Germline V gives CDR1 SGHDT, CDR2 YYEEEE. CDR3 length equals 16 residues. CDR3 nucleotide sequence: TGTGCCAGCAGCTTGATGGGGCCCCACTCTGGAAACACCATATATTTT. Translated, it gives CASSLMGPHSGNTIYF. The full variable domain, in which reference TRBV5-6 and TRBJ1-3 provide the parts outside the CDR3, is DAGVTQSPTHLIKTRGQQVTLRCSPKSGHDTVSWYQQALGQGPQFIFQYYEEEERQRGNFPDRFSGHQFPNYSSELNVNALLLGDSALYLCASSLMGPHSGNTIYFGEGSWLTVV.

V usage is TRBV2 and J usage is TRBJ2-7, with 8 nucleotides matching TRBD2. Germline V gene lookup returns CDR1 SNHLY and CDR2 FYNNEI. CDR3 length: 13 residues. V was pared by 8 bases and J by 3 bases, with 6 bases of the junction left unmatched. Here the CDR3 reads CASAGLAGYEQYF. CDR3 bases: TGTGCCAGCGCAGGACTAGCAGGCTACGAGCAGTACTTC.

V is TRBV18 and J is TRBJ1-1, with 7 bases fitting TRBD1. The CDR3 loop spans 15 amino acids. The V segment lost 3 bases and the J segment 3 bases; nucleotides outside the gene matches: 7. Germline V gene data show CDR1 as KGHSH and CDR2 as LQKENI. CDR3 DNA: TGTGCCAGCTCACCGAAAAGGGGGCCCGACACTGAAGCTTTCTTT. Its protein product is CASSPKRGPDTEAFF.

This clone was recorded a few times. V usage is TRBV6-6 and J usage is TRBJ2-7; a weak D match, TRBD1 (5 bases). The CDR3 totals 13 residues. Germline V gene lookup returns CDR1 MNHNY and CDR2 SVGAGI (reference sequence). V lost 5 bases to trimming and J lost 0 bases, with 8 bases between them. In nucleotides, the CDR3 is TGTGCCAGCAGTAAAAGGGGCTCCTACGAGCAGTACTTC. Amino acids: CASSKRGSYEQYF.

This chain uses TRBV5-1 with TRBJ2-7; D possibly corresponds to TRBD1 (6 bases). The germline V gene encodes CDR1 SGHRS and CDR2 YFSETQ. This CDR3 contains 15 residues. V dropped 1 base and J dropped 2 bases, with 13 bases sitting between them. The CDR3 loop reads CASSLTSDRTYEQYF. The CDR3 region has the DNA TGCGCCAGCAGCTTGACTTCCGACAGGACCTACGAGCAGTACTTC.

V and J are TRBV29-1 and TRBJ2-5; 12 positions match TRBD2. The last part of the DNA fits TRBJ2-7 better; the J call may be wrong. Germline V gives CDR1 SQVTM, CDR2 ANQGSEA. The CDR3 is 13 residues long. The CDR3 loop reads CSVGTSGNYEQYF. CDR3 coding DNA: TGCAGCGTTGGGACTAGCGGGAACTACGAGCAGTACTTC.

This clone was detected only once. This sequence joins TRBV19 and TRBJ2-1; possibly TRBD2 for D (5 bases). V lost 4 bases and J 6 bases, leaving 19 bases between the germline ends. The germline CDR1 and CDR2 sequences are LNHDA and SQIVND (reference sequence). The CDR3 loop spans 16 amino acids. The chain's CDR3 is CASSNWTRVALNEQFF. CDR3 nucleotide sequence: TGTGCCAGTAGTAACTGGACTCGGGTGGCTCTCAATGAGCAGTTCTTC. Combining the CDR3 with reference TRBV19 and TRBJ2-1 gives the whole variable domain DGGITQSPKYLFRKEGQNVTLSCEQNLNHDAMYWYRQDPGQGLRLIYYSQIVNDFQKGDIAEGYSVSREKKESFPLTVTSAQKNPTAFYLCASSNWTRVALNEQFFGPGTRLTVL.

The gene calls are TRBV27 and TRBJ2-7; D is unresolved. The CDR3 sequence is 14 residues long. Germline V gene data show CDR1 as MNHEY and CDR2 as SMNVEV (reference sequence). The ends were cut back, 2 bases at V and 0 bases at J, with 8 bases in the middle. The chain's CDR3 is CASSLVASSYEQYF. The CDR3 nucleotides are TGTGCCAGCAGTTTAGTGGCTAGCTCCTACGAGCAGTACTTC.

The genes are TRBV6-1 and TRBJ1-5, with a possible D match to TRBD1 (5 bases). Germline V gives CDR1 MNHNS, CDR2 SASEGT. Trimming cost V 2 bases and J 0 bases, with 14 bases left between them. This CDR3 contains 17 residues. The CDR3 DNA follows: TGTGCCAGCAGTGAAAGGGCAGGGACTTATAGCAATCAGCCCCAGCATTTT. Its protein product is CASSERAGTYSNQPQHF.

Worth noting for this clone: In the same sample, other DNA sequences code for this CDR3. Written as DNA, the CDR3 is TGTGCCAGCAGCTTAGACATGAACACTGAAGCTTTCTTT. It is translated as CASSLDMNTEAFF. The chain joins TRBV7-6 to TRBJ1-1, with D unclear. In germline, CDR1 is SGHVS, CDR2 FNYEAQ. The CDR3 extends over 13 amino acids. V was pared by 1 base and J by 0 bases, with 3 bases between.

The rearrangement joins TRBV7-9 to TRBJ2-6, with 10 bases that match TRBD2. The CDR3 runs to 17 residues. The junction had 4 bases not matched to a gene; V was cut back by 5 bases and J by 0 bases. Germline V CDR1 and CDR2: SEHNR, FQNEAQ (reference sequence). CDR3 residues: CASSPPSGSSGANVLTF. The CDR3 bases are TGTGCCAGCAGCCCCCCTAGCGGGAGCTCTGGGGCCAACGTCCTGACTTTC.

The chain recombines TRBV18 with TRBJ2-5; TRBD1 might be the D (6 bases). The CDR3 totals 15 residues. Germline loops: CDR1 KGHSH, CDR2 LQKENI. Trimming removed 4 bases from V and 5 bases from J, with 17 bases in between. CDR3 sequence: CASSQQGVLSETQYF. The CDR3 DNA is TGTGCCAGCTCACAACAGGGAGTACTTTCGGAGACCCAGTACTTC.

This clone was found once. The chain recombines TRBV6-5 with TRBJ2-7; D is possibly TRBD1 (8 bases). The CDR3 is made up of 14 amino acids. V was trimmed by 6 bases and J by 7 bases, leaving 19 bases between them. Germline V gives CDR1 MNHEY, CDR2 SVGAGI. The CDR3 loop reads CASRPRTGRGEQYF. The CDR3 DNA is TGTGCCAGCAGACCTAGGACAGGGAGGGGAGAGCAGTACTTC.